This TCR beta chain derives from a study of blood T cell repertoires in COVID-19. Study in general: The United States, Italy and Spain provided the acute and convalescent COVID-19 samples. The cDNA or gDNA used as material had been derived from T cells, B-cell-depleted T cells, or PBMCs.

The CDR3 is 18 residues long. CDR1 WNHNN and CDR2 SYGVQD come from the germline V gene (reference sequence). The trim removed 8 bases at V and 1 base at J, leaving 16 bases unmatched. In the study's own analysis: From reference gene primer amplification, estimates of nucleated cell counts were derived. Sequenced by immunoSEQ multiplex PCR; TCRdb stores in-frame clones only, minus some. V and J calls and clone size are those listed in that table; D and trimming were worked out from the DNA. The sample includes some 300,000 clones, nearly 90% seen only once; the top ten take roughly 2.9%. Exposed study participants had met a COVID-19 case within 2 weeks before entry.

This clonotype was sampled from a woman aged 45-65 years who had been exposed to COVID-19. The sample was PBMCs or T cells enriched from blood (not recorded which). The chain recombines TRBV10-1 with TRBJ1-2; 10 bases match TRBD1. CDR3 sequence (DNA): TGCGCCAGCCCGATACACCGGGACAGGGGTCTGGGTAACTATGGCTACACCTTC. Its protein is CASPIHRDRGLGNYGYTF.